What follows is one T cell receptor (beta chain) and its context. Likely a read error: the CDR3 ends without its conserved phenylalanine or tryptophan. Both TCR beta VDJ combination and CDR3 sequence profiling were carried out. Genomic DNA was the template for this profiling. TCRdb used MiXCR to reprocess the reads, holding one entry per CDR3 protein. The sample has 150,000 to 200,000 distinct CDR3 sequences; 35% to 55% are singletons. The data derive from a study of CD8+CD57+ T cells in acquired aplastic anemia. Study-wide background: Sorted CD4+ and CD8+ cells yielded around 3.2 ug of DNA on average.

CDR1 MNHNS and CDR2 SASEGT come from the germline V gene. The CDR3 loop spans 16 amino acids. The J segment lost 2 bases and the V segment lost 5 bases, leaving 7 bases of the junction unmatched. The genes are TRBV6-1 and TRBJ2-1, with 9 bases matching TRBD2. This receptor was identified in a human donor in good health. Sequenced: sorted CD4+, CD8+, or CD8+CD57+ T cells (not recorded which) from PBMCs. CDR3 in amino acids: CASSPIAGEAYNEQFC. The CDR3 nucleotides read TGTGCCAGCAGTCCTATAGCGGGGGAGGCCTACAATGAGCAGTTCTGC.